These 5 T cell receptor beta chains came from one sample sequenced in a study of PD-1 blockade in mismatch repair-deficient tumors. The data were produced by immunoSEQ multiplex PCR, yet TCRdb's version contains in-frame clones alone and is incomplete. The sample comprises 95,000 to 150,000 clones, roughly 86% of which are singletons, and roughly 14% rests with the top ten. The source material was peripheral blood, sampled 44 weeks after starting pembrolizumab. Receptors were obtained from an adult with mismatch repair-deficient cancer.

The chain recombines TRBV5-1 with TRBJ2-7; 7 bases are a match to TRBD1. The CDR3 sequence is 14 residues long. Germline lookup yields CDR1 SGHRS and CDR2 YFSETQ. Trimming cost V 6 bases and J 0 bases; bases outside gene matches: 6. The CDR3: CASTPGTDSYEQYF. CDR3 nucleotide sequence: TGCGCCAGCACCCCCGGGACAGACTCCTACGAGCAGTACTTC.

The chain combines TRBV7-2 with TRBJ2-3; 9 bases are a match to TRBD2. CDR1 and CDR2 from the germline V gene are SGHTA and FQGNSA. V lost 5 bases to trimming and J lost 1 base; unmatched junction nucleotides: 4. The CDR3 is made up of 15 amino acids. The CDR3 DNA sequence: TGTGCCAGCAGCCTCCGGACTAGCGGCACAGATACGCAGTATTTT. Protein: CASSLRTSGTDTQYF.

This clone was detected once. V and J are TRBV5-4 and TRBJ1-1; 7 bases agree with TRBD1. Germline V gene sequence: CDR1 SGHNT, CDR2 YYREEE (reference sequence). The CDR3 has 14 amino acids. V was pared by 2 bases and J by 4 bases, with 5 bases of the junction left unmatched. CDR3 DNA: TGTGCCAGCAGCTTACAGGGGAGCGGCACTGAAGCTTTCTTT. It is translated as CASSLQGSGTEAFF. Using reference TRBV5-4 and TRBJ1-1 for the parts outside the CDR3, the full variable domain is ETGVTQSPTHLIKTRGQQVTLRCSSQSGHNTVSWYQQALGQGPQFIFQYYREEENGRGNFPPRFSGLQFPNYSSELNVNALELDDSALYLCASSLQGSGTEAFFGQGTRLTVV.

This clone is a singleton in its sample. This chain links TRBV7-6 with TRBJ2-2; D not certain. The germline V and J ends were trimmed by 0 bases and 3 bases, with 14 bases remaining between them. CDR3 length equals 17 residues. Germline V gene sequence: CDR1 SGHVS, CDR2 FNYEAQ. The CDR3 spells CASSLAHGRKDTGELFF. For the CDR3, the DNA is TGTGCCAGCAGCTTAGCGCACGGACGGAAGGACACCGGGGAGCTGTTTTTT.

The chain is built from TRBV29-1 and TRBJ2-1, with 7 bases lining up with TRBD2. This CDR3 comprises 14 residues. Losses at the gene ends were 6 bases for V and 1 base for J; bases not matched to a gene: 6. Germline V gene data show CDR1 as SQVTM and CDR2 as ANQGSEA. The CDR3 DNA follows: TGCAGCGTCGAAAGCGGGGCGTCCTACAATGAGCAGTTCTTC. It translates to CSVESGASYNEQFF.